This TCR beta chain was captured by sequencing in a study of blood T cell repertoires in COVID-19. The wider study: Specimens from acute and convalescent COVID-19 originated in the United States, Italy and Spain.

Researchers sorted participants into cohorts using their self-reported clinical history. Symptom resolution, clearance, or two negative PCRs marked the recovered donors of Cohort 3. In the original analysis: Cell counts per sample came from amplifying reference gene primers. Sequencing used immunoSEQ multiplex PCR; TCRdb keeps in-frame clones, though not all of them. V and J calls and clone size are those listed in that table; D and trimming were worked out from the DNA. The sample has approximately 250,000 clones; just under 85% are singletons. The germline gives CDR1 SGHVS, CDR2 FQNEAQ. V dropped 2 bases and J dropped 5 bases, with 10 bases sitting between them. This CDR3 has 13 amino acids.

This chain connects TRBV7-8 to TRBJ2-7, with D uncertain. The TCR sequence derives from a man aged 40-50 years who had recovered from COVID-19. Material for sequencing was PBMCs or T cells enriched from blood (not recorded which). CDR3 DNA sequence: TGTGCCAGCAGCTTAATTCCCCTCGACGAGCAGTACTTC. Translation: CASSLIPLDEQYF.